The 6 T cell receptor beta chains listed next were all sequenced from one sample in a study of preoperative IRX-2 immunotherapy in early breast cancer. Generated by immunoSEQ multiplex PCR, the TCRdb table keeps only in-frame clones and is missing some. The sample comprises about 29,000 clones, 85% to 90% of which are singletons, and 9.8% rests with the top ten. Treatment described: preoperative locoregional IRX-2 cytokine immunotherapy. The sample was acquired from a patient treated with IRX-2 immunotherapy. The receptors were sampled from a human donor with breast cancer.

This CDR3 is CASSPGLLGGDTQYF. The DNA for the CDR3 is TGCGCCAGCAGCCCCGGGCTCCTCGGCGGAGATACGCAGTATTTT. This sequence joins TRBV10-2 and TRBJ2-3; D unclear. The CDR3 has 15 amino acids. V lost 6 bases and J 5 bases, leaving 18 bases between the germline ends. Germline V lookup: CDR1 WSHSY, CDR2 SAAADI.

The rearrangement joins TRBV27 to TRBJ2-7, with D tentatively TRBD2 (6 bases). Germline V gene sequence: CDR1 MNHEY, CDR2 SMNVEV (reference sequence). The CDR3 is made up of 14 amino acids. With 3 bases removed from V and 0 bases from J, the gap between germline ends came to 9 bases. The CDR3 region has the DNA TGTGCCAGCAGTTTTGGTAGCGGCTCCTACGAGCAGTACTTC. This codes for CASSFGSGSYEQYF.

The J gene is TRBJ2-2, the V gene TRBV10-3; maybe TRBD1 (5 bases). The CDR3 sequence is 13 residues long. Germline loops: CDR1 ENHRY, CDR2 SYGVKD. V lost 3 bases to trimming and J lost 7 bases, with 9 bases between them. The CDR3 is CAISDRVGGELFF. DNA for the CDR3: TGTGCCATCAGTGACAGGGTTGGCGGGGAGCTGTTTTTT.

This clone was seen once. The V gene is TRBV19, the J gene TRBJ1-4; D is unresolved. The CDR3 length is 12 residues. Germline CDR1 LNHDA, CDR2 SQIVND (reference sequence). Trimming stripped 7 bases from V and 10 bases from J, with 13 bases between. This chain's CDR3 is CASTPSVGKLFF. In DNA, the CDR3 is TGTGCCAGTACCCCTTCCGTCGGAAAACTGTTTTTT. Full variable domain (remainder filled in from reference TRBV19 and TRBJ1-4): DGGITQSPKYLFRKEGQNVTLSCEQNLNHDAMYWYRQDPGQGLRLIYYSQIVNDFQKGDIAEGYSVSREKKESFPLTVTSAQKNPTAFYLCASTPSVGKLFFGSGTQLSVL.

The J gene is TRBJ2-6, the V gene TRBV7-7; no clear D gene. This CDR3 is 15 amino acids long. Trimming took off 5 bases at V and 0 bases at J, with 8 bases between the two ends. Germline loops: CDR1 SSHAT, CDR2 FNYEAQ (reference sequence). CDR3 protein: CASSPEPSGANVLTF. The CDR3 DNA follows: TGTGCCAGCAGCCCCGAACCCTCTGGGGCCAACGTCCTGACTTTC.

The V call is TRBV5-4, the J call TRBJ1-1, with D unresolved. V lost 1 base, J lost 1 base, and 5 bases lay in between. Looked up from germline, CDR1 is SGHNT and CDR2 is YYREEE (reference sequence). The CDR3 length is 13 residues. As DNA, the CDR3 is TGTGCCAGCAGCTTGCGTGAGAACACTGAAGCTTTCTTT. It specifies CASSLRENTEAFF.